This TCR beta chain was recorded in a study of cytomegalovirus exposure and HLA in healthy donors. Study-wide findings and caveats: Sequencing artifact likely explains a cluster of highly shared sequence variants. It was in a later analysis that TCR association rates were seen to vary by HLA locus, highest for DRB1 and lowest for HLA-C. Cytomegalovirus association was assigned to about 150 TCR beta chains.

The PCR employed 60 Vbeta primers together with 13 Jbeta primers. Measured with immunoSEQ multiplex PCR; TCRdb has only the in-frame clones, and not every one. The sample consists of 80,000 to 95,000 clones, about 76% of them appearing once. The study sampled nominally healthy donors, though unrecorded immune exposures were likely. V dropped 4 bases and J dropped 6 bases, with 18 bases sitting between them. This CDR3 contains 15 residues. Per germline, CDR1 MNHEY and CDR2 SMNVEV (reference sequence). A remark on this clone: Its antigen is not identified.

The sample taken for sequencing was PBMCs. This chain joins TRBV27 and TRBJ1-2; D is ambiguous. This TCR came from a middle-aged woman in good health and CMV-seropositive. This CDR3 is CASSSLRRFTDGYTF. The CDR3, as DNA: TGTGCCAGCAGTTCCCTCAGGAGGTTCACGGATGGCTACACCTTC.